The entry below describes one T cell receptor beta chain. There is no known antigen for this receptor. No clone much larger than this one lies a single base away; base qualities are absent. The germline V gene gives CDR1 as SGHRS and CDR2 as YFSETQ. The V end gives up 3 bases and the J end 0 bases, leaving 9 bases in the junction not matched to a gene. The cysteine opens and the phenylalanine closes a CDR3 of 17 amino acids. Only CDR3 DNA is held: 51 bases, read in frame from base 1. The data are from a study of blood T cell repertoires in COVID-19 (TCRdb year 2020). Some background on the complete study: The collaborator samples originated in the United States, Italy and Spain and spanned the acute and convalescent phases of COVID-19. The prospective study material was composed of cDNA or gDNA derived from T cells, B-cell-depleted T cells, or PBMCs. Subjects who had been exposed to COVID-19, were actively infected with it, or had recovered from it provided the deeply sampled blood TCRbeta repertoires that made up the dataset. The repertoires were made available in a free public database intended to serve as a resource for research on the immune response to SARS-CoV-2. Samples came from the ongoing ImmuneRACE study (first 160 participants) plus 1,254 subjects from 6 global collaborators. Nearly every sample came with metadata listing a de-identified subject ID, COVID-19 status, age in years and sex. Where available, HLA class I and class II types were obtained from metadata supplied by the sample provider rather than from assay-based typing. Broader findings and caveats from the paper: The quantity of clinical and demographic metadata differed by source and by participant and was supplied without curation.

TCRbeta CDR3 regions were amplified from genomic DNA using the immunoSEQ Assay, a bias-controlled multiplex PCR. Per the source publication's procedure: The number of nucleated cells in each sample was estimated from the amplification of reference gene primers within the assay. To quantify the absolute abundance of each unique TCRbeta CDR3 rearrangement, sequence reads were collapsed and filtered. For each sample, productive Simpson clonality was calculated as the square root of Simpson's diversity index over productive rearrangements. TCRdb re-hosts the immuneACCESS table, in-frame sequences only. Its copies lack some clones; in the studies checked, an unresolved V gene accounts for under half of them, and the cause for the rest is not known. V and J calls and clone size are as listed in that table; D and trimming were resolved from the DNA. The sample has about 68,000 clones on record, around nine tenths of them singletons. Around 7.8% of the sample rests with the top ten.

One collaborating source in Seattle enrolled patients during active infection and followed them longitudinally through the course of disease. Each collaborating institution followed its own protocols to collect whole blood in K2EDTA tubes. For TCRbeta analysis, collaborators shipped samples as frozen whole blood, isolated PBMCs, or DNA extracted from either of those sample types. Material for sequencing was peripheral blood. The rearrangement joined TRBV5-1 to TRBJ2-3, with 8 bases matching TRBD2. The receptor's source is a middle-aged man with COVID-19, enrolled during active disease. The bases read TGCGCCAGCAGCTCCGAAACGACTAGCGCTAGCACAGATACGCAGTATTTT. Translated, it reads CASSSETTSASTDTQYF.